This TCR beta chain was identified during a study of T cell responses to AZD1222 COVID-19 vaccine. This clone was seen a handful of times. What it binds is unknown. General study findings and limits: Distributed over spike, vaccine-associated CD4 TCRs predominated at 160-218 and 743-854. Rises in breadth and depth of Spike-specific TCRs came after two AZD1222 doses.

Losses at the gene ends were 4 bases for V and 6 bases for J; bases not matched to a gene: 10. Germline loops: CDR1 LGHDT, CDR2 YNNKEL (reference sequence). CDR3 length: 15 amino acids. Clones were sequenced by immunoSEQ multiplex PCR, and TCRdb holds only the in-frame ones, with some missing. This sample has some 120,000 clones, with roughly 82% found just once. The TCR sequence derives from an adult who received the AZD1222 COVID-19 vaccine. This sample comprised peripheral blood, obtained 28 days after the second AZD1222 dose. This chain connects TRBV3-1 (or the pseudogene TRBV3-2) to TRBJ2-3; 7 nucleotides agree with TRBD2. The CDR3 here is CASSLRTISGDTQYF. DNA for the CDR3: TGTGCCAGCAGCCTCAGGACCATTAGCGGGGATACGCAGTATTTT.